One and the same sample provided the 23 T cell receptor beta chains below, sequenced in a study of blood T cell repertoires in COVID-19. Assay: immunoSEQ multiplex PCR; the TCRdb copy retains only in-frame clones and omits some. This table has tens of thousands of clones, roughly 84% appearing once. The sample taken for sequencing was peripheral blood. These TCRs come from a man aged 50-60 years with active COVID-19.

The CDR3 DNA sequence: TGTGCCAGCAGCGTACGGGACAGGGGGCTTAACAATGAGCAGTTCTTC. This encodes CASSVRDRGLNNEQFF. The chain carries TRBV9 and TRBJ2-1, with TRBD1 identical over 12 bases. The V and J ends lost 1 base and 5 bases, in that order; junction bases with no gene match: 4. CDR3 length equals 16 residues. CDR1 is SGDLS, CDR2 YYNGEE, per germline.

The chain uses TRBV5-4 and TRBJ2-1; 9 bases match TRBD2. Germline V gene lookup returns CDR1 SGHNT and CDR2 YYREEE (reference sequence). Trimming at V came to 4 bases and at J to 10 bases, leaving 18 bases not matched to a gene. The CDR3 is 17 residues long. For the CDR3, the DNA is TGTGCCAGCAGCCCAGGGGGTAGCGGGGGAGGTATGAGGGAGCAGTTCTTC. Translating it yields CASSPGGSGGGMREQFF. Supplemented by reference TRBV5-4 and TRBJ2-1, the full variable domain reads ETGVTQSPTHLIKTRGQQVTLRCSSQSGHNTVSWYQQALGQGPQFIFQYYREEENGRGNFPPRFSGLQFPNYSSELNVNALELDDSALYLCASSPGGSGGGMREQFFGPGTRLTVL.

The chain recombines TRBV25-1 with TRBJ1-6; tentatively, D is TRBD1 (5 bases). Per the germline V gene, CDR1 is MGHDK and CDR2 is SYGVNS. V lost 8 bases and J lost 4, with 9 bases in between. The CDR3 runs 13 residues. CDR3 protein: CASSDSYNSPLHF. For the CDR3, the DNA is TGTGCCAGCTCCGACAGTTATAATTCACCCCTCCACTTT.

The rearrangement uses TRBV7-9 and TRBJ1-6, with a weak D call TRBD1 (5 bases). Germline V lookup: CDR1 SEHNR, CDR2 FQNEAQ (reference sequence). Trimming removed 5 bases at V and 9 bases at J, with 5 bases between. CDR3 size: 11 residues. The CDR3 DNA reads TGTGCCAGCAGCACAGGTTCACCCCTCCACTTT. Protein sequence: CASSTGSPLHF. The full variable domain, its missing parts supplied by reference TRBV7-9 and TRBJ1-6, is DTGVSQNPRHKITKRGQNVTFRCDPISEHNRLYWYRQTLGQGPEFLTYFQNEAQLEKSRLLSDRFSAERPKGSFSTLEIQRTEQGDSAMYLCASSTGSPLHFGNGTRLTVT.

CDR3 in amino acids: CASSYLPGTQSVDEQFF. The CDR3 nucleotides are TGCGCCAGCAGCTATCTACCCGGGACTCAGAGTGTCGATGAGCAGTTCTTC. The chain has TRBV5-1 and TRBJ2-1; the D gene is possibly TRBD2 (6 bases). The V gene lost 3 bases and the J gene lost 8 bases, with 24 bases spanning the gap. Germline V lookup: CDR1 SGHRS, CDR2 YFSETQ. This CDR3 has 17 amino acids.

The V call is TRBV5-1, the J call TRBJ1-1; no clear D. The CDR3 has 14 amino acids. Per the germline V gene, CDR1 is SGHRS and CDR2 is YFSETQ. Trimming removed 0 bases from V and 1 base from J, with 7 bases in between. The CDR3, as DNA: TGCGCCAGCAGCTTGGCAGCGGGGAACACTGAAGCTTTCTTT. Encoded protein: CASSLAAGNTEAFF.

The CDR3: CATSRPTRGPQETQYF. The CDR3 region has the DNA TGTGCCACCAGCAGACCTACCAGGGGGCCCCAAGAGACCCAGTACTTC. This chain uses TRBV15 with TRBJ2-5; 8 positions match TRBD1. V lost 2 bases and J lost 1; bases outside the gene matches: 6. The CDR3 spans 16 residues. Per the germline V gene, CDR1 is LNHNV and CDR2 is YYDKDF (reference sequence).

The CDR3 nucleotides read TGTGCCAGCAGCCAAGAAGGGGCCGTAAGCGGGAGGGGGGCAGATACGCAGTATTTT. This encodes CASSQEGAVSGRGADTQYF. The rearrangement uses TRBV3-1 (or the pseudogene TRBV3-2) and TRBJ2-3, with 10 bases aligning to TRBD2. V lost 0 bases, J lost 4 bases, and 13 bases stayed unmatched. Germline V gives CDR1 LGHDT, CDR2 YNNKEL (reference sequence). This CDR3 is built from 19 residues.

J is TRBJ1-3 and V is TRBV30; possible D gene TRBD1, 5 bases. V was shortened by 2 bases and J by 2 bases, with 7 bases between the two germline ends. Germline assignment: CDR1 GTSNPN and CDR2 SVGIG (reference sequence). The CDR3 is 13 residues long. CDR3 in amino acids: CAWSRGAGNTIYF. The CDR3 DNA reads as TGTGCCTGGAGTAGGGGCGCTGGAAACACCATATATTTT.

The chain's CDR3 is CASSLGNANTGELFF. DNA of the CDR3: TGTGCCAGCAGCTTAGGCAACGCGAACACCGGGGAGCTGTTTTTT. V is TRBV7-3 and J is TRBJ2-2; no firm D call. Trimming cost V 2 bases and J 0 bases, with 7 bases left between them. The germline V gene has CDR1 SGHTA and CDR2 FQGTGA. This CDR3 region has 15 residues.

The V call is TRBV21-1, the J call TRBJ1-6; the table assigns TRBD1, which was not confirmed against the DNA. TRBV21-1 is tagged as a pseudogene. This CDR3 has 16 residues. CDR3 loop: CASSPPTGTGGSPLHF. CDR3 DNA: TGTGCCAGCAGCCCCCCAACCGGGACAGGGGGGTCACCCCTCCACTTT.

This clone was observed once. This chain connects TRBV6-5 to TRBJ1-1, with D uncertain. Germline loops: CDR1 MNHEY, CDR2 SVGAGI. Trimming took 8 bases from V and 0 from J, leaving 13 bases between them. The CDR3 spans 14 residues. CDR3 loop: CASGGRHLNTEAFF. In DNA, the CDR3 is TGTGCCAGCGGAGGGAGGCATTTGAACACTGAAGCTTTCTTT.

This chain links TRBV6-5 with TRBJ2-7; 8 positions match TRBD1. CDR1 is MNHEY and CDR2 is SVGAGI in the germline V gene. V lost 8 bases and J lost 3; bases outside the gene matches: 0. There are 11 residues in the CDR3. The CDR3, as DNA: TGTGCCAGCGGGACAGGCTACGAGCAGTACGTC. Its translation is CASGTGYEQYV.

The chain combines TRBV4-1 with TRBJ2-3; 12 bases fit TRBD2. With V trimmed by 5 bases and J by 10 bases, 16 bases remained unmatched. Germline values: CDR1 MGHRA, CDR2 YSYEKL. This CDR3 region has 17 residues. The CDR3 spells CASSAPTSGGLQAAQYF. As DNA, the CDR3 is TGCGCCAGCAGCGCCCCTACTAGCGGGGGGCTTCAGGCGGCGCAGTATTTT.

The rearrangement links TRBV18 to TRBJ1-2; maybe TRBD1 (6 bases). Trimming removed 5 bases at V and 4 bases at J, with 20 bases between. This CDR3 comprises 16 residues. CDR1 is KGHSH and CDR2 is LQKENI in the germline V gene. For the CDR3, the DNA is TGTGCCAGCTCATCTCAGACAGGCCCTGCGGGCTATGGCTACACCTTC. Amino acid sequence: CASSSQTGPAGYGYTF.

V usage is TRBV4-1 and J usage is TRBJ1-2, with 9 bases aligning to TRBD1. CDR1 and CDR2 (germline): MGHRA, YSYEKL. Unmatched junction bases numbered 5, after V lost 2 bases and J lost 4 bases. This CDR3 has 15 amino acids. CDR3 in DNA: TGCGCCAGCAGCCAATTCGACAGGGGGGGCTATGGCTACACCTTC. Encoded protein: CASSQFDRGGYGYTF.

The chain is built from TRBV11-2 and TRBJ1-2; 7 bases are shared with TRBD1. This CDR3 comprises 16 residues. Germline V gene data show CDR1 as SGHAT and CDR2 as FQNNGV. Trimming removed 1 base from V and 1 base from J; junction bases left unmatched: 6. CDR3 sequence (DNA): TGTGCCAGCAGCTTAGGCGGGACAGCAATTAACTATGGCTACACCTTC. Translating it yields CASSLGGTAINYGYTF.

J is TRBJ2-7 and V is TRBV2; 9 bases are a match to TRBD2. Germline-derived CDR1 and CDR2 are SNHLY and FYNNEI. The CDR3 consists of 13 residues. With 9 bases clipped from V and 3 bases from J, the junction kept 6 bases outside the gene matches. CDR3 amino acids: CASQTSGVYEQYF. CDR3 DNA: TGTGCCAGTCAGACTAGCGGAGTCTACGAGCAGTACTTC.

CDR3 sequence (DNA): TGTGCCACCAGACGAGACGGAGTCGGGGAGCTGTTTTTT. It is translated as CATRRDGVGELFF. The chain is built from TRBV24-1 and TRBJ2-2; D call uncertain. Germline CDR1 KGHDR, CDR2 SFDVKD. V was shortened by 7 bases and J by 7 bases, with 12 bases between the two germline ends. This CDR3 contains 13 residues.

By sample share, this clone is medium-sized. CDR3 protein: CSARDLGELFF. Written as DNA, the CDR3 is TGCAGCGCCCGGGACTTGGGGGAGCTGTTTTTT. The rearrangement links TRBV29-1 to TRBJ2-2; D might be TRBD2 (6 bases). Trimming pared 7 bases from V and 8 bases from J, leaving 11 bases between. Germline V gene data show CDR1 as SQVTM and CDR2 as ANQGSEA. The CDR3 is made up of 11 amino acids.

The rearrangement joins TRBV30 to TRBJ2-1, with 13 bases aligning to TRBD2. This CDR3 has 13 residues. Germline V gives CDR1 GTSNPN, CDR2 SVGIG (reference sequence). Germline trimming cut 4 bases from V and 13 bases from J; bases unmatched to any gene: 7. CDR3 in amino acids: CAWTTSGRAPQFF. Written as DNA, the CDR3 is TGTGCCTGGACTACTAGCGGGAGGGCCCCACAGTTCTTC. The full variable domain, in which reference TRBV30 and TRBJ2-1 provide the parts outside the CDR3, is SQTIHQWPATLVQPVGSPLSLECTVEGTSNPNLYWYRQAAGRGLQLLFYSVGIGQISSEVPQNLSASRPQDRQFILSSKKLLLSDSGFYLCAWTTSGRAPQFFGPGTRLTVL.

DNA for the CDR3: TGTGCCAGCAGTCAGAAGACAGTGAACACCGGGGAGCTGTTTTTT. It codes for CASSQKTVNTGELFF. The gene calls are TRBV28 and TRBJ2-2; possible D gene TRBD1, 5 bases. Germline-derived CDR1 and CDR2 are MDHEN and SYDVKM. The V end lost 5 bases, the J end lost 1 base, and 11 bases lay between the germline ends. This CDR3 comprises 15 residues.

The chain uses TRBV6-5 and TRBJ1-5, with a weak D call TRBD1 (5 bases). The CDR3 totals 15 residues. Germline CDR1 reads MNHEY; CDR2 reads SVGAGI. V lost 6 bases to trimming and J lost 0 bases, with 12 bases between them. In nucleotides, the CDR3 is TGTGCCAGCAGACCCGACAGAGATAGCAATCAGCCCCAGCATTTT. It translates to CASRPDRDSNQPQHF.